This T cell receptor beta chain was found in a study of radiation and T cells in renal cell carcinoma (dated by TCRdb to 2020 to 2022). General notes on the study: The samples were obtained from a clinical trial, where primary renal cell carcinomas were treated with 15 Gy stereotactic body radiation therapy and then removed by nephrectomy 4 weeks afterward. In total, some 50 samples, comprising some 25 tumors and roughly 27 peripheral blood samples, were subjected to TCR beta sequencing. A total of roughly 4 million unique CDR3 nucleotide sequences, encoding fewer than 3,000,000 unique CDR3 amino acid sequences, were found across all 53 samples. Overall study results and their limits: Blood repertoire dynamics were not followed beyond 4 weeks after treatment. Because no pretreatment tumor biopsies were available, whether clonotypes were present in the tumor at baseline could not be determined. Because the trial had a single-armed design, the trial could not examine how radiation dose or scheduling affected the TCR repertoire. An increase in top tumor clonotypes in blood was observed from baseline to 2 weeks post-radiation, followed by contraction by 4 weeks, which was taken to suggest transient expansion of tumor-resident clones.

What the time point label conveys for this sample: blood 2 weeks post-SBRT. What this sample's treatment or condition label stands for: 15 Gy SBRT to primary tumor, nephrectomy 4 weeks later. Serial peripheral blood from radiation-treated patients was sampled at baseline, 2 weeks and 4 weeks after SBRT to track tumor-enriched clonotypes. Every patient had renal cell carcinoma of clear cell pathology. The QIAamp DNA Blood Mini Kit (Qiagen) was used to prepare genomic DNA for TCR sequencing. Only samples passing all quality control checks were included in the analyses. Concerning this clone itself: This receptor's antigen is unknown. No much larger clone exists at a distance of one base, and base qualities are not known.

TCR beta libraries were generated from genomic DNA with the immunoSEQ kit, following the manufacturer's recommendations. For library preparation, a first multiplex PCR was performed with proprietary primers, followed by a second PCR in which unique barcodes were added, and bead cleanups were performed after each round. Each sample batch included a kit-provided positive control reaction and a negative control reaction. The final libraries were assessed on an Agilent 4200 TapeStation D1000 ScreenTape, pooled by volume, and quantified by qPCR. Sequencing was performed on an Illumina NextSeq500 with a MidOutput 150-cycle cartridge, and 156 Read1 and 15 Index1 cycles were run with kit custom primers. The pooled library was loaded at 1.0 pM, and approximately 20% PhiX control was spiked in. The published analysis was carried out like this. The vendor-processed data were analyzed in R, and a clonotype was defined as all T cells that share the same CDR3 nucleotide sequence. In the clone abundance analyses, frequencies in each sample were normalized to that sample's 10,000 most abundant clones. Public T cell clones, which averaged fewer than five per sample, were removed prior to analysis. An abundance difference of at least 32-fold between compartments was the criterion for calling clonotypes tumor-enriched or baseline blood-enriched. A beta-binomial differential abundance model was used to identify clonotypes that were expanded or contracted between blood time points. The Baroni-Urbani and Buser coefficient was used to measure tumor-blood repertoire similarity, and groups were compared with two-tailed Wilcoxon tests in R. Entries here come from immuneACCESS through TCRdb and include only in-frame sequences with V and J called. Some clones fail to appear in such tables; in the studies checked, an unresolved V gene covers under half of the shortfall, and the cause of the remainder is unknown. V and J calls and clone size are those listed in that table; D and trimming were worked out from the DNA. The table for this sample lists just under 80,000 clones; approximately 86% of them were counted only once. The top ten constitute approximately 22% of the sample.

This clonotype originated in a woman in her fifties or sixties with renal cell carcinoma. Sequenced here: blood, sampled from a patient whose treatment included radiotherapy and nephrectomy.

The DNA sequence is given as TGTGCCAGCAGCTTGGGGGCAGGGGAGACTGAAGCTTTCTTT. Protein translation: CASSLGAGETEAFF. The rearranged chain carries TRBV5-4 and TRBJ1-1; the D region possibly corresponds to TRBD1 (6 bases align). Its CDR3 holds 14 amino acids, cysteine through phenylalanine. The entry retains the CDR3 DNA only, 42 bases that are in frame from base 1. CDR1 and CDR2, per the germline V gene (reference sequence), are SGHNT and YYREEE. V and J are truncated by 0 bases and 5 bases respectively, leaving an intervening sequence of 11 bases.